This T cell receptor (beta chain) was sequenced in a study of blood T cell repertoires in COVID-19. Study details: Samples taken during acute and convalescent COVID-19 were collected in the United States, Italy and Spain. Nucleic acid was either cDNA or gDNA, and it came from T cells, B-cell-depleted T cells, or PBMCs.

Study processing details: Scientists estimated how many nucleated cells there were by amplifying reference gene primers. Repertoires were generated with immunoSEQ multiplex PCR, while TCRdb's copy carries only in-frame clones and drops some. From that table come the V and J calls and clone size; the DNA was used to work out D and trimming. The repertoire has tens of thousands of clones, around 90% of them found once; the top ten carry 15%. The V and J ends lost 1 base and 4 bases respectively, with 7 bases between them. Looked up from germline, CDR1 is SGHVS and CDR2 is FNYEAQ. This CDR3 is 14 amino acids long.

The clonotype was recovered from a male donor with acute or convalescent COVID-19. The sequencing input was peripheral blood. This chain uses TRBV7-6 with TRBJ2-2; D is unresolved. This chain's CDR3 is CASSLGSRTGELFF. In DNA, the CDR3 is TGTGCCAGCAGCTTAGGGAGTCGCACCGGGGAGCTGTTTTTT.